One and the same sample provided the 27 T cell receptor beta chains below, sequenced in a study of follicular helper T cells after annual influenza vaccination. As to time point: 2014-2015 season, pre-vaccination. The assay was immunoSEQ multiplex PCR, and TCRdb's table has in-frame clones only and misses some. The sample contains about 8,700 clones, just under 80% of which appear only once. The sample here was CXCR5+ CD38- circulating T follicular helper cells from blood, taken on the day of influenza vaccination. This sample's subset: circulating Tfh, non-naive CD4+CXCR5+PD-1+ (ICOS+CD38+ or ICOS-CD38-). These receptors were collected from an adult who received the influenza vaccine.

V usage is TRBV6-1 and J usage is TRBJ1-2; D is perhaps TRBD1 (5 bases). CDR1 and CDR2 from the germline V gene are MNHNS and SASEGT. CDR3 length: 14 amino acids. Trimming pared 6 bases from V and 10 bases from J, leaving 21 bases between. This chain's CDR3 is CASSLGLEGRDYTF. DNA for the CDR3: TGTGCCAGCAGCCTTGGCTTGGAGGGACGGGACTACACCTTC.

V gene TRBV14 combines with J gene TRBJ2-7; the D is unclear. The germline V and J ends were trimmed by 4 bases and 2 bases, with 12 bases remaining between them. The germline V gene encodes CDR1 SGHDN and CDR2 FVKESK. The CDR3 has 14 residues. CDR3 loop: CASSPRAAAYEQYF. The CDR3 nucleotides read TGTGCCAGCAGCCCTAGGGCAGCAGCCTACGAGCAGTACTTC.

The chain recombines TRBV6-4 with TRBJ1-6; TRBD1 matches at 7 bases. The CDR3 is 17 amino acids. The V segment lost 2 bases and the J segment 0 bases; nucleotides outside the gene matches: 4. Looked up from germline, CDR1 is MRHNA and CDR2 is SNTAGT. Here the CDR3 DNA reads TGTGCCAGCAGTGACAGGGGGCTAATCTCCTATAATTCACCCCTCCACTTT. Translating gives CASSDRGLISYNSPLHF.

This clone has only a few counts. The same CDR3 is also encoded by other DNA sequences in this sample. The genes are TRBV5-1 and TRBJ1-6, with D hard to call. CDR3 length equals 14 residues. CDR1 is SGHRS and CDR2 is YFSETQ in the germline V gene. V lost 3 bases, J lost 7 bases, and 11 bases lay in between. CDR3 coding DNA: TGCGCCAGCAGCTCCGGGAGCGGGAATTCACCCCTCCACTTT. This encodes CASSSGSGNSPLHF.

The chain recombines TRBV4-3 with TRBJ2-3, with 7 bases lining up with TRBD2. The V and J ends lost 0 bases and 5 bases, in that order; junction bases with no gene match: 5. Germline CDR1 and CDR2: LGHNA and YSLEER. The CDR3 runs to 15 residues. The CDR3 DNA reads as TGCGCCAGCAGCCAAGATTGGGCTAGCGGAGATACGCAGTATTTT. Amino acids: CASSQDWASGDTQYF.

The chain combines TRBV7-8 with TRBJ1-5; D uncertain. Germline V lookup: CDR1 SGHVS, CDR2 FQNEAQ. V was pared by 5 bases and J by 7 bases, with 9 bases between. This CDR3 comprises 12 residues. CDR3 nucleotides: TGTGCCAGCAGCCGCTACAGCCAGCCCCAGCATTTT. Amino acid sequence: CASSRYSQPQHF.

This clone was seen a few times. The rearrangement links TRBV28 to TRBJ2-3; weak D call: TRBD2 (6 bases). CDR1 is MDHEN, CDR2 SYDVKM, per germline. Trimming cost V 7 bases and J 6 bases, with 14 bases left between them. The CDR3 contains 13 residues. CDR3 amino acids: CASKELAADTQYF. The DNA for the CDR3 is TGTGCCAGCAAAGAACTAGCTGCGGATACGCAGTATTTT.

This clone was detected only once. J is TRBJ2-3 and V is TRBV5-1; 9 bases align to TRBD2. The CDR3 is 15 residues long. CDR1 and CDR2 from the germline V gene are SGHRS and YFSETQ. V lost 1 base, J lost 2 bases, and 2 bases stayed unmatched. The DNA for the CDR3 is TGCGCCAGCAGCTTGCGCGGGGGGGACACAGATACGCAGTATTTT. Residues: CASSLRGGDTDTQYF.

This clone was counted once. The chain couples TRBV6-6 to TRBJ1-2, with D possibly matching TRBD1 (6 bases). Looked up from germline, CDR1 is MNHNY and CDR2 is SVGAGI (reference sequence). Trimming took 6 bases from V and 4 from J, leaving 15 bases between them. The CDR3 runs to 14 residues. The chain's CDR3 is CASSRGHLSYGYTF. The CDR3 DNA follows: TGTGCCAGCAGCAGGGGACACTTAAGCTATGGCTACACCTTC.

V usage is TRBV4-3 and J usage is TRBJ1-2, with D possibly being TRBD1 (5 bases). The CDR3 runs to 16 residues. Trimming shortened V by 0 bases and J by 0 bases, and 11 bases separated the two germline ends. Germline assignment: CDR1 LGHNA and CDR2 YSLEER. CDR3 DNA sequence: TGCGCCAGCAGCCAAGACAGGGAGGCAACTAACTATGGCTACACCTTC. The encoded protein is CASSQDREATNYGYTF.

J is TRBJ2-5 and V is TRBV7-2, with 10 positions matching TRBD1. J lost 5 bases, V lost 5 bases, and 5 bases had no gene match. The CDR3 sequence is 14 residues long. Germline V gives CDR1 SGHTA, CDR2 FQGNSA. This CDR3 reads CASSRDRGDETQYF. The CDR3 DNA follows: TGTGCCAGCAGCCGGGACAGGGGTGATGAGACCCAGTACTTC. Using reference TRBV7-2 and TRBJ2-5 for the parts outside the CDR3, the full variable domain is GAGVSQSPSNKVTEKGKDVELRCDPISGHTALYWYRQSLGQGLEFLIYFQGNSAPDKSGLPSDRFSAERTGGSVSTLTIQRTQQEDSAVYLCASSRDRGDETQYFGPGTRLLVL.

The chain joins TRBV5-5 to TRBJ2-7; TRBD2 might be the D (6 bases). V lost 4 bases, J lost 1 base, and 12 bases lay in between. This CDR3 contains 14 residues. Germline V CDR1 and CDR2: SGHKS, YYEKEE (reference sequence). CDR3 sequence: CASSAGPPSYEQYF. CDR3 in DNA: TGTGCCAGCAGCGCGGGACCGCCATCCTACGAGCAGTACTTC.

The genes are TRBV11-2 and TRBJ2-1; 11 nucleotides agree with TRBD2. Losses at the gene ends were 3 bases for V and 5 bases for J; bases not matched to a gene: 9. Per germline, CDR1 SGHAT and CDR2 FQNNGV. There are 17 residues in the CDR3. In nucleotides, the CDR3 is TGTGCCAGCAGCTTTCGGCTGACTAGCGGGGTACACAATGAGCAGTTCTTC. It codes for CASSFRLTSGVHNEQFF.

J is TRBJ2-7 and V is TRBV7-2; perhaps D is TRBD1 or TRBD2 (5 bases each). This CDR3 has 14 amino acids. Trimming removed 6 bases from V and 3 bases from J, with 15 bases in between. The germline V gene encodes CDR1 SGHTA and CDR2 FQGNSA. Here the CDR3 reads CASRPSRDGYEQYF. CDR3 in DNA: TGTGCCAGCAGACCCTCTCGGGACGGCTACGAGCAGTACTTC.

The CDR3 DNA follows: TGTGCCAGCAGCCAAGGATACCGTAACACTGAAGCTTTCTTT. This encodes CASSQGYRNTEAFF. The chain carries TRBV14 and TRBJ1-1; unclear D gene. Trimming removed 1 base at V and 2 bases at J, with 8 bases between. This CDR3 contains 14 residues. Germline loops: CDR1 SGHDN, CDR2 FVKESK.

This chain links TRBV5-5 with TRBJ2-2, with 9 positions matching TRBD1. V shed 1 base and J 2 bases; nucleotides not matched to a gene: 0. Germline CDR1 reads SGHKS; CDR2 reads YYEKEE (reference sequence). This CDR3 spans 15 amino acids. CDR3 DNA sequence: TGTGCCAGCAGCTTGACAGGGGGCAACACCGGGGAGCTGTTTTTT. Translating it yields CASSLTGGNTGELFF.

V and J are TRBV7-8 and TRBJ2-2; TRBD2 matches 11 bases. The V gene's germline CDR1 is SGHVS and CDR2 FQNEAQ. The CDR3 is 15 amino acids. Unmatched junction bases numbered 8, after V lost 6 bases and J lost 8 bases. CDR3: CASSFSGRASGELFF. The CDR3 DNA follows: TGTGCCAGCAGTTTTAGCGGGAGGGCGTCGGGGGAGCTGTTTTTT.

The V gene is TRBV30, the J gene TRBJ1-1; tentatively, D is TRBD1 (5 bases). The CDR3 is 15 residues long. Between the trimmed V and J ends, which lost 2 bases and 0 bases, there was a span of 13 bases. Germline assignment: CDR1 GTSNPN and CDR2 SVGIG (reference sequence). The CDR3 reads CAWSPRGLMNTEAFF. Written as DNA, the CDR3 is TGTGCCTGGAGTCCCCGGGGGTTGATGAACACTGAAGCTTTCTTT.

The V and J genes are TRBV21-1 and TRBJ2-7. TRBV21-1 has pseudogene status. CDR3 length: 14 amino acids. The CDR3 DNA reads TGTGCCAGCAGCCTTCGGAATATCCTCCACGAGCAGTACTTC. Amino acids: CASSLRNILHEQYF.

This clone occurred once. DNA of the CDR3: TGTGCCAGCAGCAGAAGCGGGGGGGCGACAGATACGCAGTATTTT. As protein: CASSRSGGATDTQYF. This sequence joins TRBV5-4 and TRBJ2-3; 10 bases map to TRBD2. Germline trimming cut 4 bases from V and 3 bases from J; bases unmatched to any gene: 5. Germline V gene lookup returns CDR1 SGHNT and CDR2 YYREEE (reference sequence). The CDR3 runs 15 residues. Based on the CDR3 plus reference TRBV5-4 and TRBJ2-3, the full variable domain is ETGVTQSPTHLIKTRGQQVTLRCSSQSGHNTVSWYQQALGQGPQFIFQYYREEENGRGNFPPRFSGLQFPNYSSELNVNALELDDSALYLCASSRSGGATDTQYFGPGTRLTVL.

V and J are TRBV5-5 and TRBJ2-2; D remains unclear. Germline loops: CDR1 SGHKS, CDR2 YYEKEE (reference sequence). V dropped 1 base and J dropped 0 bases, with 10 bases sitting between them. The length of the CDR3 is 16 residues. The CDR3: CASSLNFGSNTGELFF. The CDR3 coding sequence is TGTGCCAGCAGCTTGAATTTTGGATCGAACACCGGGGAGCTGTTTTTT. The whole variable domain, remainder taken from reference TRBV5-5 and TRBJ2-2, is DAGVTQSPTHLIKTRGQQVTLRCSPISGHKSVSWYQQVLGQGPQFIFQYYEKEERGRGNFPDRFSARQFPNYSSELNVNALLLGDSALYLCASSLNFGSNTGELFFGEGSRLTVL.

The gene calls are TRBV5-8 and TRBJ1-1; D is perhaps TRBD1 (5 bases). Germline V gene lookup returns CDR1 SGHTS and CDR2 YDEGEE. This CDR3 is 14 amino acids long. The germline V and J ends were trimmed by 4 bases and 0 bases, with 10 bases remaining between them. The CDR3 region has the DNA TGTGCCAGCAGCGTTGACAGAGTGAACACTGAAGCTTTCTTT. Protein: CASSVDRVNTEAFF.

The chain combines TRBV4-2 with TRBJ2-3; D is perhaps TRBD2 (6 bases). The CDR3 runs 15 residues. Per germline, CDR1 LGHNA and CDR2 YNFKEQ. V gave up 0 bases and J gave up 4 bases, with 11 bases separating them. Here the CDR3 DNA reads TGTGCCAGCAGCCAAGATAGGGTAGCGGCAGATACGCAGTATTTT. Translation gives CASSQDRVAADTQYF.

This rearrangement joins TRBV28 to TRBJ1-6; D is ambiguous. V was clipped by 6 bases and J by 8 bases, with 8 bases between them. This CDR3 is 12 amino acids long. The germline V gene has CDR1 MDHEN and CDR2 SYDVKM. CDR3 region: CASRLNYSPLHF. In nucleotides, the CDR3 is TGTGCCAGCAGACTTAATTATTCACCCCTCCACTTT.

This clone has just a few counts. J is TRBJ1-5 and V is TRBV27; no firm D call. This CDR3 comprises 15 residues. In germline, CDR1 is MNHEY, CDR2 SMNVEV (reference sequence). Between the trimmed V and J ends, which lost 0 bases and 3 bases, there was a span of 9 bases. CDR3 residues: CASSLSFSYNQPQHF. The CDR3 DNA follows: TGTGCCAGCAGTTTATCTTTCTCGTACAATCAGCCCCAGCATTTT.

The V and J genes are TRBV5-1 and TRBJ2-5, with TRBD1 matching 10 bases. This CDR3 spans 16 amino acids. The germline V gene has CDR1 SGHRS and CDR2 YFSETQ. With V trimmed by 4 bases and J by 1 base, 7 bases remained unmatched. The CDR3 nucleotides read TGCGCCAGCAGCGTGGGACAGGGGCTGACCCAAGAGACCCAGTACTTC. Translation: CASSVGQGLTQETQYF.

V is TRBV18 and J is TRBJ2-5, with D possibly TRBD2 on 6 matching bases. The V and J ends lost 2 bases and 5 bases respectively, with 9 bases between them. The CDR3 consists of 13 residues. Germline-derived CDR1 and CDR2 are KGHSH and LQKENI. In DNA form, the CDR3 reads TGTGCCAGCTCACCAGCGGGGCGGGAGACCCAGTACTTC. Amino acids: CASSPAGRETQYF. The full variable domain, completed using reference TRBV18 and TRBJ2-5, is NAGVMQNPRHLVRRRGQEARLRCSPMKGHSHVYWYRQLPEEGLKFMVYLQKENIIDESGMPKERFSAEFPKEGPSILRIQQVVRGDSAAYFCASSPAGRETQYFGPGTRLLVL.